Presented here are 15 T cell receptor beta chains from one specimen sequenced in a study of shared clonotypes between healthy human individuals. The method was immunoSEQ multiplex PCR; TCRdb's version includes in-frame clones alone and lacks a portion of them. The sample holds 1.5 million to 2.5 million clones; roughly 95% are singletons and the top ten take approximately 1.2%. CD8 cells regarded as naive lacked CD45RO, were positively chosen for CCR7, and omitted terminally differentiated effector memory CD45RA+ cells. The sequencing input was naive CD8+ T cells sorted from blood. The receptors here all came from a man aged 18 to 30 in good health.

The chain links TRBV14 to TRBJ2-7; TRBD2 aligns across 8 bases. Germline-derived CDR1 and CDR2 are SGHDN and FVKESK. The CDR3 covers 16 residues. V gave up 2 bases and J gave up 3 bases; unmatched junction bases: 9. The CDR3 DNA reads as TGTGCCAGCAGCCAAAATTTTAGCGGGATTAGCTACGAGCAGTACTTC. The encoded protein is CASSQNFSGISYEQYF.

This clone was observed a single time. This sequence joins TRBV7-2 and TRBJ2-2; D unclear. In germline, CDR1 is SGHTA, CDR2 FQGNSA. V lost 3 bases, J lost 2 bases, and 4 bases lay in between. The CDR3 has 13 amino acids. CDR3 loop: CASSFSNTGELFF. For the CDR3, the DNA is TGTGCCAGCAGCTTCAGCAACACCGGGGAGCTGTTTTTT.

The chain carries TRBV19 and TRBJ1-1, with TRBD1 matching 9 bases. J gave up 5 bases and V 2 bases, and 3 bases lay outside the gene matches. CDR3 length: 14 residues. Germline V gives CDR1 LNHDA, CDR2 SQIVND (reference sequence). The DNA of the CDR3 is TGTGCCAGTAGTATAATAGGACAGGGGACTGAAGCTTTCTTT. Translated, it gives CASSIIGQGTEAFF. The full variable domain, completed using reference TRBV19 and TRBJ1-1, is DGGITQSPKYLFRKEGQNVTLSCEQNLNHDAMYWYRQDPGQGLRLIYYSQIVNDFQKGDIAEGYSVSREKKESFPLTVTSAQKNPTAFYLCASSIIGQGTEAFFGQGTRLTVV.

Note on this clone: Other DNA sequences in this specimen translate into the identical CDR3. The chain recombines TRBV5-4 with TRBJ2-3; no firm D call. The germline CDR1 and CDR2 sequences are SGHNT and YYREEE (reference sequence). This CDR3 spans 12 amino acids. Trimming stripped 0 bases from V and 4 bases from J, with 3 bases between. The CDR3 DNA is TGTGCCAGCAGCTTGGTAGCAGATACGCAGTATTTT. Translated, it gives CASSLVADTQYF.

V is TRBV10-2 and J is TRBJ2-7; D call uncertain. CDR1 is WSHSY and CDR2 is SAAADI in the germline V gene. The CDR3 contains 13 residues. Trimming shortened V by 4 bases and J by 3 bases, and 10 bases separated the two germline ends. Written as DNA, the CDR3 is TGCGCCAGCAGTGTTCACGGATACTACGAGCAGTACTTC. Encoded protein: CASSVHGYYEQYF.

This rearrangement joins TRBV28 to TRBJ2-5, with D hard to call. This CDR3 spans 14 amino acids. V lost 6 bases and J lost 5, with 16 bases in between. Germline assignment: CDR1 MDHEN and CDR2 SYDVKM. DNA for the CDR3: TGTGCCAGCAGCCTCCCAGTGGGTCCGGAGACCCAGTACTTC. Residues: CASSLPVGPETQYF.

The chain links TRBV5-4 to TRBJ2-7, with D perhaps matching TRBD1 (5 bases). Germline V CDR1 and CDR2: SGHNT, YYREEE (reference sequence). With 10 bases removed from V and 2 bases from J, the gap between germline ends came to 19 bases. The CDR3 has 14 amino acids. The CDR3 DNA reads TGTGCCTGGGTTGGGGCAGACGGTACCTACGAGCAGTACTTC. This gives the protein CAWVGADGTYEQYF.

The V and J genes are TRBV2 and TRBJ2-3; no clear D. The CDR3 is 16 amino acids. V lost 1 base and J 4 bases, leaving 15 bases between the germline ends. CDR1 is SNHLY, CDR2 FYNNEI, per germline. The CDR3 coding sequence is TGTGCCAGCAGTGAAGTCGGTGGGGTACGGGCAGATACGCAGTATTTT. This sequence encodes CASSEVGGVRADTQYF.

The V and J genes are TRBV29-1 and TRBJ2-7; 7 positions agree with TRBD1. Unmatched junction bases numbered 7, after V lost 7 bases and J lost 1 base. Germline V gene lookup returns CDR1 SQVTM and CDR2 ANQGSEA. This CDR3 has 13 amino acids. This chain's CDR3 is CSALRRGSYEQYF. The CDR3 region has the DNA TGCAGCGCCCTGCGCAGGGGGTCCTACGAGCAGTACTTC.

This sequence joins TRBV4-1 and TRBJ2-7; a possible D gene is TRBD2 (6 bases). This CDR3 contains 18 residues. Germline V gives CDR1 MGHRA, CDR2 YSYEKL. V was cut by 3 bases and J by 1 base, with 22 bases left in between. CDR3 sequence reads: CASSHALSHGSISYEQYF. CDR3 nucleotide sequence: TGCGCCAGCAGCCATGCATTGTCTCACGGGAGTATTTCCTACGAGCAGTACTTC.

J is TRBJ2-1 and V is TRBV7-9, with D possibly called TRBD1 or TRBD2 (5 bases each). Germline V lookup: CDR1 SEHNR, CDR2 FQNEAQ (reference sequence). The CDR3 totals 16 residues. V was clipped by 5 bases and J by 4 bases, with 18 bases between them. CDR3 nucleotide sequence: TGTGCCAGCAGCCCACCCGGGACCAAACAGTACAATGAGCAGTTCTTC. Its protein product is CASSPPGTKQYNEQFF.

CDR3 amino acids: CASSQDGGTGKYSYEQYF. DNA of the CDR3: TGCGCCAGCAGCCAAGATGGAGGGACGGGGAAATATTCCTACGAGCAGTACTTC. This chain connects TRBV4-1 to TRBJ2-7; D may be TRBD2 (6 bases). The germline V and J ends were trimmed by 0 bases and 1 base, with 19 bases remaining between them. The CDR3 covers 18 residues. Germline CDR1 reads MGHRA; CDR2 reads YSYEKL.

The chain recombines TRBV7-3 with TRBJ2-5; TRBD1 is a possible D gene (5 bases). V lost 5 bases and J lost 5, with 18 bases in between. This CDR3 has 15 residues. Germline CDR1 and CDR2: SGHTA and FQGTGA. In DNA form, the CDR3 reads TGTGCCAGCAGCCCCTCGGGCGCTTCAGGGGAGACCCAGTACTTC. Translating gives CASSPSGASGETQYF.

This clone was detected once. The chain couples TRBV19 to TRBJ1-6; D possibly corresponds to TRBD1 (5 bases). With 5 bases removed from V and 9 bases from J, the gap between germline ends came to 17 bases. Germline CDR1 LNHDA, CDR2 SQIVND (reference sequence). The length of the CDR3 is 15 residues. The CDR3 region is CASSDFGQGGSPLHF. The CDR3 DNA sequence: TGTGCCAGTAGTGATTTCGGGCAGGGCGGTTCACCCCTCCACTTT.

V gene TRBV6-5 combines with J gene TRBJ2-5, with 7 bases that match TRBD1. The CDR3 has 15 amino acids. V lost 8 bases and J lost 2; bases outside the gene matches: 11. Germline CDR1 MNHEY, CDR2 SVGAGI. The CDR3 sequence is CASARTGAPQETQYF. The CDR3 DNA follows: TGTGCCAGCGCGAGGACAGGCGCCCCGCAAGAGACCCAGTACTTC.